This T cell receptor (beta chain) was found in a study of cytomegalovirus exposure and HLA in healthy donors. Whole-study findings and limits: Researchers reportedly found TCR beta sequences accurately predicted most subjects' HLA-A and HLA-B alleles. Among CMV-associated TCR beta chains, most appeared HLA-restricted in a later analysis. A likely sequencing artifact accounted for one observed cluster of highly shared sequence variants. In a later analysis, productive TCRs from donors in an Asian-associated ancestry cluster reportedly carried fewer N-insertions than the cohort mean.

It was with 60 Vbeta and 13 Jbeta primers that the PCR ran. Here immunoSEQ multiplex PCR was the method, and the copy in TCRdb shows in-frame clones only, minus some. This sample has roughly 100,000 clones; 75% to 85% occur once, and the top ten carry roughly 6.1%. This clone was detected only once. Its antigen is as yet unknown. CDR3 size: 14 residues. The source is a man younger than 30 in good health and CMV-seronegative. The specimen was PBMCs. V usage is TRBV12-2 and J usage is TRBJ2-7; TRBD1 is the table's D call, not checked against the DNA. TRBV12-2 is shown as a pseudogene. CDR3 region: CASRLAYRVHEQYF. Here the CDR3 DNA reads TGTGCAAGTCGCTTAGCGTACAGGGTCCACGAGCAGTACTTC.